Included here is one T cell receptor (beta chain) sequence, with context. What it binds is unknown. With a much larger clone just one base away, this may be a read error. The investigators amplified TCR beta CDR3 regions from RNA transcripts. First-round RT-PCR targeting the TCR CDR3 was performed with the HTBI primer set. From the multiplex PCR reads, TCRdb called clonotypes with MiXCR, one entry per CDR3 protein. The data contain about 200,000 distinct CDR3 sequences, roughly 17% of them singletons. Graves' hyperthyroidism qualified as stable when ophthalmopathy did not progress within 18 months. Recently diagnosed hyperthyroidism of less than 2 months' duration affected patients aged 18 to 65. Fresh peripheral blood, about 10 ml of it, supplied the PBMCs. The entry originates in a study of T cells in Graves' hyperthyroidism and ophthalmopathy. General study findings and limits: The blood repertoire included most of the expanded thyroid clonotypes above 0.001.

Material: blood. The sequence derives from a woman between 50 and 59 years old with Graves' hyperthyroidism.

The CDR3 DNA sequence: TGCAGTTCATGGCCGGGACTAGCGGACAATGAGCAGTCCTTC. It is translated as CSSWPGLADNEQSF. This sequence joins TRBV20-1 and TRBJ2-1; 11 bases line up with TRBD2. The length of the CDR3 is 14 residues. From germline, CDR1 is DFQATT and CDR2 SNEGSKA (reference sequence).